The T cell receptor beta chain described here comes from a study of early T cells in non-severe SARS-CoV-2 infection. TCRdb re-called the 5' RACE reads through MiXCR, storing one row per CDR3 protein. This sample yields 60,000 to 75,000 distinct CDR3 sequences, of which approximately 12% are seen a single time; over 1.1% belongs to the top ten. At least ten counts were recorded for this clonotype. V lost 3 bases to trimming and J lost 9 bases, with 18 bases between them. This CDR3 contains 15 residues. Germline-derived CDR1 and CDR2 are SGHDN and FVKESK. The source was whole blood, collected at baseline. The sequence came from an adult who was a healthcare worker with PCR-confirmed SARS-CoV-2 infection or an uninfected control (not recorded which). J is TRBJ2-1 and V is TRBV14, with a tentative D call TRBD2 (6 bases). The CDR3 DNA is TGTGCCAGCAGCCAGTATTCCGGGGGTGGTCGTGAGCAGTTCTTC. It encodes CASSQYSGGGREQFF.